Following are 21 T cell receptor beta chains from one sample sequenced in a study of spatial heterogeneity in lung cancer. One entry per CDR3 protein, called by TCRdb with MiXCR from the 5' RACE reads. The table records roughly 70,000 distinct CDR3 sequences, 8% to 10% of them present only once. Time point here: blood at routine non-recurrence follow-up after resection. The starting material was PBMCs, obtained at follow-up. The receptor set was obtained from a female donor with early-stage non-small cell lung cancer.

This clonotype was found many times. The chain combines TRBV10-3 with TRBJ2-7; 11 bases fit TRBD2. Per germline, CDR1 ENHRY and CDR2 SYGVKD. The CDR3 totals 14 residues. V shed 6 bases, J shed 2 bases, and the junction held 3 bases outside the gene matches. The CDR3 sequence: CAIRLAGGPYEQYF. In nucleotides, the CDR3 is TGTGCCATCAGATTAGCGGGAGGGCCCTACGAGCAGTACTTC.

This clonotype has at least ten counts. The V and J genes are TRBV6-5 and TRBJ2-2; perhaps TRBD1 as D (5 bases). The germline V and J ends were trimmed by 6 bases and 2 bases, with 13 bases remaining between them. Germline lookup yields CDR1 MNHEY and CDR2 SVGAGI. This CDR3 comprises 15 residues. This CDR3 is CASRAPGSNTGELFF. CDR3 coding DNA: TGTGCCAGCAGGGCTCCAGGGTCCAACACCGGGGAGCTGTTTTTT.

This clonotype was seen repeatedly, ten times or more. This chain joins TRBV7-2 and TRBJ2-7, with 10 bases matching TRBD2. V lost 1 base to trimming and J lost 6 bases; unmatched junction nucleotides: 6. The CDR3 sequence is 15 residues long. Germline CDR1 SGHTA, CDR2 FQGNSA. This chain's CDR3 is CASSLVGTSESEQYF. The CDR3 nucleotides read TGTGCCAGCAGCTTAGTGGGGACTAGCGAATCCGAGCAGTACTTC.

This clonotype was detected only a few times. The chain recombines TRBV20-1 with TRBJ1-4; D is unclear. This CDR3 is built from 12 residues. CDR1 DFQATT and CDR2 SNEGSKA come from the germline V gene (reference sequence). Deletions cut 0 bases from V and 5 bases from J, with 4 bases between. The CDR3 DNA reads as TGCAGTGCTAGAGACCCGAATGAAAAACTGTTTTTT. This encodes CSARDPNEKLFF.

This clonotype was observed at least ten times. The J gene is TRBJ2-7, the V gene TRBV6-1; D not resolved. V lost 5 bases and J 0 bases, leaving 11 bases between the germline ends. The CDR3 extends over 14 amino acids. Per germline, CDR1 MNHNS and CDR2 SASEGT. The CDR3 DNA follows: TGTGCCAGCAGTAAGGACGGGTCCTCCTACGAGCAGTACTTC. It yields the protein CASSKDGSSYEQYF.

This clonotype appeared many times. V is TRBV25-1 and J is TRBJ2-1; 11 positions agree with TRBD2. This CDR3 region has 16 residues. Germline V gives CDR1 MGHDK, CDR2 SYGVNS. Germline trimming cut 5 bases from V and 7 bases from J; bases unmatched to any gene: 10. For the CDR3, the DNA is TGTGCCAGCAGTTTGAAGAGGACTAGCGGGTATAATGAGCAGTTCTTC. Translated: CASSLKRTSGYNEQFF.

This clonotype was counted ten times or more. V usage is TRBV24-1 and J usage is TRBJ2-5; D not resolved. Germline V gene sequence: CDR1 KGHDR, CDR2 SFDVKD. The CDR3 length is 13 residues. Trimming left V 4 bases short and J 5 bases short, with 10 bases between. The CDR3 region is CATSEPMLETQYF. CDR3 coding DNA: TGTGCCACCAGTGAGCCCATGTTGGAGACCCAGTACTTC.

This clonotype was seen at least ten times. The CDR3 region has the DNA TGTGCCAGCAGCCAACATTGGGACAGTCAGGGCTACACCTTC. Its protein is CASSQHWDSQGYTF. The chain recombines TRBV6-5 with TRBJ1-2; 7 nucleotides agree with TRBD1. The germline gives CDR1 MNHEY, CDR2 SVGAGI. The CDR3 loop spans 14 amino acids. With 6 bases clipped from V and 8 bases from J, the junction kept 12 bases outside the gene matches.

This clonotype appeared many times. V is TRBV5-1 and J is TRBJ2-7; TRBD2 agrees at 8 bases. This CDR3 has 14 amino acids. Germline loops: CDR1 SGHRS, CDR2 YFSETQ. The V gene end was trimmed by 7 bases and the J gene end by 5 bases; junction bases not matched to a gene: 11. This chain's CDR3 is CASRTAGEVHEQYF. The CDR3 coding sequence is TGCGCCAGCCGGACAGCGGGAGAGGTCCACGAGCAGTACTTC.

Comments on this clonotype: Just one base apart from a much larger clone, this may be a read error. The chain combines TRBV5-1 with TRBJ2-1, with D unresolved. The ends were cut back, 4 bases at V and 3 bases at J, with 8 bases in the middle. This CDR3 has 13 amino acids. Germline V CDR1 and CDR2: SGHRS, YFSETQ. CDR3 in amino acids: CASSAWDYNEQFF. The DNA for the CDR3 is TGCGCCAGCAGCGCTTGGGACTACAATGAGCAGTTCTTC. Complete variable domain (other parts from reference TRBV5-1 and TRBJ2-1): KAGVTQTPRYLIKTRGQQVTLSCSPISGHRSVSWYQQTPGQGLQFLFEYFSETQRNKGNFPGRFSGRQFSNSRSEMNVSTLELGDSALYLCASSAWDYNEQFFGPGTRLTVL.

This clonotype was seen more than once but under ten times. The rearrangement uses TRBV30 and TRBJ1-2, with 7 bases aligning to TRBD1. V was pared by 2 bases and J by 5 bases, with 11 bases of the junction left unmatched. Germline CDR1 and CDR2: GTSNPN and SVGIG (reference sequence). The CDR3 spans 15 residues. The CDR3 DNA reads TGTGCCTGGAGTAAAGGGGGCGGATTGTTATATGGCTACACCTTC. Residues: CAWSKGGGLLYGYTF.

The rearrangement joins TRBV11-2 to TRBJ1-1; tentatively, D is TRBD1 (6 bases). Germline loops: CDR1 SGHAT, CDR2 FQNNGV. V lost 5 bases and J 5 bases, leaving 15 bases between the germline ends. The CDR3 length is 14 residues. CDR3 loop: CASSPGAARTEAFF. CDR3 bases: TGTGCCAGCAGCCCAGGGGCAGCGAGGACTGAAGCTTTCTTT.

The chain is built from TRBV5-1 and TRBJ2-7; D gene ambiguous. The ends were cut back, 0 bases at V and 2 bases at J, with 12 bases in the middle. The germline V gene encodes CDR1 SGHRS and CDR2 YFSETQ. The CDR3 extends over 15 amino acids. CDR3 nucleotide sequence: TGCGCCAGCAGCTTGGAGTCGGGCAGGACCTACGAGCAGTACTTC. Translation gives CASSLESGRTYEQYF.

This clonotype appeared many times. This chain uses TRBV7-2 with TRBJ2-3; D gene uncertain. This CDR3 is built from 13 residues. V was shortened by 2 bases and J by 5 bases, with 8 bases between the two germline ends. Germline V gene sequence: CDR1 SGHTA, CDR2 FQGNSA. The CDR3 DNA follows: TGTGCCAGCAGCTTACAGTGGAGAGATACGCAGTATTTT. This sequence encodes CASSLQWRDTQYF.

This clonotype was observed at least ten times. The chain joins TRBV3-1 to TRBJ2-1; 10 nucleotides line up with TRBD2. This CDR3 contains 15 residues. V dropped 0 bases and J dropped 6; count of bases not matched to a gene: 2. Per germline, CDR1 LGHDT and CDR2 YNNKEL (reference sequence). CDR3 loop: CASSQDRTSGNEQFF. The CDR3 DNA reads TGTGCCAGCAGCCAAGACCGGACTAGCGGCAATGAGCAGTTCTTC.

In its sample, this clonotype was seen a few times. J is TRBJ2-7 and V is TRBV29-1, with D possibly matching TRBD1 (6 bases). The V and J ends lost 7 bases and 7 bases respectively, with 20 bases between them. From germline, CDR1 is SQVTM and CDR2 ANQGSEA. This CDR3 has 13 amino acids. The CDR3 is CSGQTGSGLEQYF. As DNA, the CDR3 is TGCAGCGGACAAACAGGGTCTGGACTGGAGCAGTACTTC.

This clonotype was counted ten times or more. The V call is TRBV5-1, the J call TRBJ2-1, with 12 nucleotides matching TRBD1. The CDR3 is 14 amino acids. J was trimmed by 7 bases and V by 7 bases; bases with no gene match: 6. Germline V lookup: CDR1 SGHRS, CDR2 YFSETQ. CDR3 DNA sequence: TGCGCCAGCGCGAGGGACAGGGGGCAGAATGAGCAGTTCTTC. It translates to CASARDRGQNEQFF.

This clonotype was seen repeatedly, ten times or more. The chain couples TRBV7-3 to TRBJ2-5, with a tentative D call TRBD2 (6 bases). This CDR3 spans 15 amino acids. Trimming took off 2 bases at V and 5 bases at J, with 15 bases between the two ends. Germline CDR1 reads SGHTA; CDR2 reads FQGTGA. CDR3 region: CASSLGGRSKETQYF. In DNA form, the CDR3 reads TGTGCCAGCAGCTTAGGGGGGAGGTCTAAGGAGACCCAGTACTTC.

The V gene is TRBV6-1, the J gene TRBJ1-1; 10 bases align to TRBD1. Germline values: CDR1 MNHNS, CDR2 SASEGT. V trimming: 6 bases; J trimming: 4 bases; junction bases outside the gene matches: 5. This CDR3 comprises 14 residues. DNA of the CDR3: TGTGCCAGCAGGACAGGGGGCGCGGGCACTGAAGCTTTCTTT. It is translated as CASRTGGAGTEAFF.

This clonotype came up many times. The genes are TRBV11-3 and TRBJ2-1, with TRBD2 identical over 9 bases. The V gene end was trimmed by 3 bases and the J gene end by 2 bases; junction bases not matched to a gene: 5. CDR3 length: 16 residues. Germline loops: CDR1 SGHNT, CDR2 YENEEA. The CDR3 loop is CASSFFSSGTYNEQFF. In DNA, the CDR3 is TGTGCCAGCAGCTTTTTTTCTAGCGGGACCTACAATGAGCAGTTCTTC.

There are many counts of this clonotype. This chain links TRBV7-9 with TRBJ1-1, with unresolved D. V dropped 3 bases and J dropped 8 bases, with 13 bases sitting between them. Germline assignment: CDR1 SEHNR and CDR2 FQNEAQ (reference sequence). The CDR3 contains 13 residues. The CDR3 DNA reads as TGTGCCAGCAGCTTCCCAGACCAGGAAGAAGCTTTCTTT. It is translated as CASSFPDQEEAFF.